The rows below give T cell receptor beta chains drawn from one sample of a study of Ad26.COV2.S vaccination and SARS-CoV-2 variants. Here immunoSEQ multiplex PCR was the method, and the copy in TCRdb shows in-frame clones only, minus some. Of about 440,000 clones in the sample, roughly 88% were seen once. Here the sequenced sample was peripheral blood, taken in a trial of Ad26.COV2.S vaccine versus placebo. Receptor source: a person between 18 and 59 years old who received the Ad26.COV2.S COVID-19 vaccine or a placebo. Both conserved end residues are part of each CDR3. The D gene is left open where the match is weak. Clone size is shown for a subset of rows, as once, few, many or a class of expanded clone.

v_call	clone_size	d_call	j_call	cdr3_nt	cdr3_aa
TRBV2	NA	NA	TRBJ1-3	TGTGCCAGCAAAGCGGGGCCGTACGACACCATATATTTT	CASKAGPYDTIYF
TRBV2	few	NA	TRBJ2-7	TGTGCCAGCAGTTCTGACAGATACGAGCAGTACTTC	CASSSDRYEQYF
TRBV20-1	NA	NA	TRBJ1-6	TGCAGTGCTAGTCCGGGGAGTATATTGGATTCACCCCTCCACTTT	CSASPGSILDSPLHF
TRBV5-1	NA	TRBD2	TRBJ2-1	TGCGCCAGCAGCAAACTAGCGGGAGGGCCTGGCTCCTACAATGAGCAGTTCTTC	CASSKLAGGPGSYNEQFF
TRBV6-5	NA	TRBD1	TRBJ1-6	TGTGCCAGCAGTCCCGGACAGGTTAAATCACCCCTCCACTTT	CASSPGQVKSPLHF
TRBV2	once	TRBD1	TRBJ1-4	TGTGCCAGCAGGGTGACAGGGGCTAATGAAAAACTGTTTTTT	CASRVTGANEKLFF
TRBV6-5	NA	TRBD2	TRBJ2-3	TGTGCCAGCAGCCCACCGGGACTGGGGGGGGATACGCAGTATTTT	CASSPPGLGGDTQYF
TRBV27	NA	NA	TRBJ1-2	TGTGCCAGCAGTTTAAGAAGGGGGGCCCACTATGGCTACACCTTC	CASSLRRGAHYGYTF
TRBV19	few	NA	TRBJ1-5	TGTGCCAGTAGGACTATTCGGGTTAGCAATCAGCCCCAGCATTTT	CASRTIRVSNQPQHF
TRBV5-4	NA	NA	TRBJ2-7	TGTGCCAGCAGCTTGGCGGACCAGGGCTACAAGCAGTACTTC	CASSLADQGYKQYF
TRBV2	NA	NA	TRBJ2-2	TGTGCCAGCACCGGTCCCGGGGAGCTGTTTTTT	CASTGPGELFF
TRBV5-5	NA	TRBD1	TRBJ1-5	TGTGCCAGCAGCTTGTTCGTAGGGGCCGACAGGGGAAGGAGCAATCAGCCCCAGCATTTT	CASSLFVGADRGRSNQPQHF
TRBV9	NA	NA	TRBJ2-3	TGTGCCAGCAGCTCCAGGGGTGCGGGAACAGATACGCAGTATTTT	CASSSRGAGTDTQYF
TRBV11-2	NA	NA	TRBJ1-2	TGTGCCAGCAGCTCGGGGGAGGGCTATGGCTACACCTTC	CASSSGEGYGYTF
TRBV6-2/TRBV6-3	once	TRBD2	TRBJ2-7	TGTGCCAGCAGTTACTCGAATCGGGGGAGGGCCGCCTACGAGCAGTACTTC	CASSYSNRGRAAYEQYF
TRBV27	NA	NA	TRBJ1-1	TGTGCCAGCAGTTGGACAGTGAACACTGAAGCTTTCTTT	CASSWTVNTEAFF
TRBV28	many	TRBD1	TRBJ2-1	TGTGCCAGCAGTCATATGGACAGGGGGCCGAAAGTAAACAATGAGCAGTTCTTC	CASSHMDRGPKVNNEQFF
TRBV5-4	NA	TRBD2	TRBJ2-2	TGTGCCAGCAGCCTCCTAGCGGGAGGGAGAACCGGGGAGCTGTTTTTT	CASSLLAGGRTGELFF
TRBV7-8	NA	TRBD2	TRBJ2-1	TGTGCCAGCAGCTTATATCCTAGCGGTTCCTACAATGAGCAGTTCTTC	CASSLYPSGSYNEQFF
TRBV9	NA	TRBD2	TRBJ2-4	TGTGCCAGCAGCCCCGGGGGGGTTGCCAAAAACATTCAGTACTTC	CASSPGGVAKNIQYF
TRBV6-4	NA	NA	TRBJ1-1	TGTGCCAGCAGTGACACCCGGACACAAGGGACCACTGAAGCTTTCTTT	CASSDTRTQGTTEAFF
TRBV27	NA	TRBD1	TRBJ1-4	TGTGCCAGCAGCCAAATCCGGGACAGTAATGAAAAACTGTTTTTT	CASSQIRDSNEKLFF
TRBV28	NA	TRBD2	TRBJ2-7	TGTGCCAGCAGTTATCCGGGACTAGCGGGAGGCTCCTACGAGCAGTACTTC	CASSYPGLAGGSYEQYF
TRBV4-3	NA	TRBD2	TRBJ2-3	TGCGCCAGCAGCCGTACTAGCGGAACCCGAAGCACAGATACGCAGTATTTT	CASSRTSGTRSTDTQYF
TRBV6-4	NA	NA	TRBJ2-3	TGTGCCAGCAGTGACACCGGGACTGCAGGGGATACGCAGTATTTT	CASSDTGTAGDTQYF